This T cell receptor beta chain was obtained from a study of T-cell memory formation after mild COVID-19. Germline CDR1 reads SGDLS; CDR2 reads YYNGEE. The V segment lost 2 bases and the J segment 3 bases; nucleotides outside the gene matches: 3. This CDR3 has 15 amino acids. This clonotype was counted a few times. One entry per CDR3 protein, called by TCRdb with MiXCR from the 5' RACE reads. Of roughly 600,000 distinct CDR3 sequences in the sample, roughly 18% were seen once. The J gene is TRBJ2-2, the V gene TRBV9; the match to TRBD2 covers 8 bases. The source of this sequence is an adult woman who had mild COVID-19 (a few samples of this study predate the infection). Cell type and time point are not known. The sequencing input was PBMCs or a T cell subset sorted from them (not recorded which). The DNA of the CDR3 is TGTGCCAGCAGCGTTTCCGGGAGGGACACCGGGGAGCTGTTTTTT. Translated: CASSVSGRDTGELFF.